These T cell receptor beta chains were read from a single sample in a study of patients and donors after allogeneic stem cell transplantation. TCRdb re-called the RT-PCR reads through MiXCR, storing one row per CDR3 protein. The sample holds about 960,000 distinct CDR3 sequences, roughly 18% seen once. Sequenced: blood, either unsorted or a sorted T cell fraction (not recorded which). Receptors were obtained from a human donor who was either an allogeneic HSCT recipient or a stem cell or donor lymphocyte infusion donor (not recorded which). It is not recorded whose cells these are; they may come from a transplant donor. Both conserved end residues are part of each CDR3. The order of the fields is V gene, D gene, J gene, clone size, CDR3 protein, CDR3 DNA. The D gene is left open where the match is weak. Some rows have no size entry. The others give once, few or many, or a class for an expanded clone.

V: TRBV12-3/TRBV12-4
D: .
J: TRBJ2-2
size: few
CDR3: CASSPGKGGELFF
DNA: TGTGCCAGTTCCCCAGGGAAAGGGGGGGAGCTGTTTTTT

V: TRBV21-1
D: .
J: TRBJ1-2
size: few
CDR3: CASTSRGSGYGYTF
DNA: TGTGCCAGCACCTCCCGGGGTTCAGGGTATGGCTACACCTTC

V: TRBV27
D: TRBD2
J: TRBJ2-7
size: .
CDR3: CASWVAGGREQYF
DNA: TGTGCCAGCTGGGTGGCGGGGGGGCGCGAGCAGTACTTC

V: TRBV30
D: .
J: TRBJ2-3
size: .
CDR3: CAWANGGRTDTQYF
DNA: TGTGCCTGGGCTAACGGGGGTCGGACAGATACGCAGTATTTT

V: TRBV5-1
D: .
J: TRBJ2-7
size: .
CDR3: CASSYDRKQYF
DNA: TGCGCCAGCAGTTATGACAGAAAGCAGTACTTC

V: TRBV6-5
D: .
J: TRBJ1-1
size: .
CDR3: CASSYSPGYNTEAFF
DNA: TGTGCCAGCAGTTACTCCCCGGGGTATAACACTGAAGCTTTCTTT

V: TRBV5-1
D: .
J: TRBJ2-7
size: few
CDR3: CASSLEAQFNSYEQYF
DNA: TGCGCCAGCAGCCTGGAAGCACAGTTCAACTCCTACGAGCAGTACTTC

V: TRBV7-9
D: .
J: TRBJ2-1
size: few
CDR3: CASSLPDGLNEQFF
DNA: TGTGCCAGCAGTCTACCCGACGGTCTCAATGAGCAGTTCTTC

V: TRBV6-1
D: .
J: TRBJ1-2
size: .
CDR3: CASKVEINQGSGYTF
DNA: TGTGCCAGCAAAGTCGAGATAAACCAGGGTAGCGGCTACACCTTC

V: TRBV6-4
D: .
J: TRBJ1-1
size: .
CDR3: CASSAAAMNTEAFF
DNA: TGTGCCAGCAGTGCGGCAGCCATGAACACTGAAGCTTTCTTT

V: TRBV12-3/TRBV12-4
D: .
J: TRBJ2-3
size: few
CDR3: CASSLSFAGTAYTQYF
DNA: TGTGCCAGCAGTTTATCCTTCGCGGGAACTGCATATACGCAGTATTTT

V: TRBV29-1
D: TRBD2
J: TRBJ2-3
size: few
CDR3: CSVPPSGGLTDTQYF
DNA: TGCAGCGTTCCACCGAGCGGGGGACTAACAGATACGCAGTATTTT

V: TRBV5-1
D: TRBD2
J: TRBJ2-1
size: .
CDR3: CASSFSGNGNEQFF
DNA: TGCGCCAGCAGCTTTAGCGGGAACGGAAATGAGCAGTTCTTC

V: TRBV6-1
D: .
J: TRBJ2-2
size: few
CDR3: CASSRPGAYTGELFF
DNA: TGTGCCAGCAGTAGACCCGGGGCCTACACCGGGGAGCTGTTTTTT

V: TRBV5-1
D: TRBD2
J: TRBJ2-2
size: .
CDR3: CASSQTSGGPNFANTGELFF
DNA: TGCGCCAGCAGCCAAACTAGCGGGGGACCGAATTTCGCGAACACCGGGGAGCTGTTTTTT

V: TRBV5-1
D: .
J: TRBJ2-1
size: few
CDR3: CASSPRADPYNEQFF
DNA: TGCGCCAGCAGCCCTCGTGCGGATCCCTACAATGAGCAGTTCTTC

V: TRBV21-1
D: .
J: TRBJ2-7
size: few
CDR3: CASSKPRDRVSSYEQYF
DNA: TGTGCCAGCAGCAAACCCCGGGACAGGGTCAGCTCCTACGAGCAGTACTTC

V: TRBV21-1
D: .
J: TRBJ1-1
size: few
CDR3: CASSKRGTLNTEAFF
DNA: TGTGCCAGCAGCAAAAGGGGGACACTGAACACTGAAGCTTTCTTT

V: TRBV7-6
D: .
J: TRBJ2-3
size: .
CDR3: CASTRGLSPPTDKQYF
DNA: TGTGCCAGCACCCGAGGACTGTCACCGCCCACAGATAAGCAGTATTTT

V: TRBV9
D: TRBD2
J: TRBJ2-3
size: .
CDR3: CASSVVPIGLAGSTDTQYF
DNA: TGTGCCAGCAGCGTAGTCCCCATCGGACTAGCGGGGAGCACAGATACGCAGTATTTT

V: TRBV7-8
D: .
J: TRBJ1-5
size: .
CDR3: CASSLDVGHQPQHF
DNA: TGTGCCAGCAGCTTAGATGTAGGACATCAGCCCCAGCATTTT

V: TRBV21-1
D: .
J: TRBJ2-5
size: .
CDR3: CASRNEETQYF
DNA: TGTGCCAGCAGGAACGAAGAGACCCAGTACTTC

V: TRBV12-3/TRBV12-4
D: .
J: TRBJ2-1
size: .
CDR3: CASRPDSYNEQFF
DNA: TGTGCCAGCAGGCCCGACTCTTACAATGAGCAGTTCTTC

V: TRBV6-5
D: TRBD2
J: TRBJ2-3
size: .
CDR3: CASSYSLAGATDTQYF
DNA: TGTGCCAGCAGTTACTCGTTAGCGGGGGCCACAGATACGCAGTATTTT

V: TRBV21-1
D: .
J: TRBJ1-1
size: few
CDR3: CASNPQGTNTEAFF
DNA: TGTGCCAGCAACCCACAGGGCACGAACACTGAAGCTTTCTTT

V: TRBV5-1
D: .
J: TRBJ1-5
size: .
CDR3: CASSLAVDQPQHF
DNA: TGCGCCAGCAGCTTGGCGGTGGATCAGCCCCAGCATTTT

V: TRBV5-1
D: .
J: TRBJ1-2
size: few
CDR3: CASSLADYYGYTF
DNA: TGCGCCAGCAGCTTGGCTGACTACTATGGCTACACCTTC

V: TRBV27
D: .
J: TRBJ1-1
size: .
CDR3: CASRGRGLGTEAFF
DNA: TGTGCCAGCAGGGGGAGGGGGTTGGGCACTGAAGCTTTCTTT

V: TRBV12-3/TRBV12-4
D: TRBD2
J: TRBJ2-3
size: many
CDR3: CASSLGTSGRDTQYF
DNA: TGTGCCAGCAGTCTCGGGACTAGCGGAAGAGATACGCAGTATTTT

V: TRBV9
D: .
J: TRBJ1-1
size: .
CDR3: CASSVGRYTEAFF
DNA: TGTGCCAGCAGCGTAGGAAGGTACACTGAAGCTTTCTTT

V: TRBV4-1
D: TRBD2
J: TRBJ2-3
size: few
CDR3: CASSQVLAGVDTQYF
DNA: TGCGCCAGCAGCCAAGTACTAGCGGGGGTCGATACGCAGTATTTT

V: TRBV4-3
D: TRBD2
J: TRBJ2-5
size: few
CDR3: CASSQSPGLQQETQYF
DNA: TGCGCCAGCAGCCAATCGCCGGGACTACAACAAGAGACCCAGTACTTC

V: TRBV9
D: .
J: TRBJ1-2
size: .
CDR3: CASTRSTKSNGYTF
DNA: TGTGCCAGCACCCGTTCTACGAAATCAAATGGCTACACCTTC

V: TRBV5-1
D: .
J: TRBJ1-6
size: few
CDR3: CASSLAGISPLHF
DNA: TGCGCCAGCAGCTTGGCGGGGATCTCACCCCTCCACTTT

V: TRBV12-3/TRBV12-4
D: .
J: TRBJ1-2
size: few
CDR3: CASSLGQGQGGYTF
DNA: TGTGCCAGCAGTTTAGGCCAGGGGCAGGGTGGCTACACCTTC

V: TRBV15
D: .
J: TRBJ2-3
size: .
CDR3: CATSRAGASAADTQYF
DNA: TGTGCCACCAGCAGAGCCGGAGCTAGTGCTGCGGATACGCAGTATTTT

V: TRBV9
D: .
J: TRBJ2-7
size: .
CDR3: CASPRTMQYF
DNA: TGTGCCAGCCCGCGGACCATGCAGTACTTC

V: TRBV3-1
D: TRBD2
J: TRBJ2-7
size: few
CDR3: CASSPRTSGGSYEQYF
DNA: TGTGCCAGCAGCCCCAGGACTAGCGGGGGCTCTTACGAGCAGTACTTC

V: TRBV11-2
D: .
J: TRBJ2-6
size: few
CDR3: CASSLVRNRASGANVLTF
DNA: TGTGCCAGCAGCTTAGTTAGAAATAGGGCCTCTGGGGCCAACGTCCTGACTTTC

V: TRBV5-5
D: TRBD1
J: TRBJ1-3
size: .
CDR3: CASSGTVLMDTIYF
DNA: TGTGCCAGCAGCGGGACAGTTCTCATGGACACCATATATTTT

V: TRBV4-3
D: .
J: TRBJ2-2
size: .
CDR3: CASSQGGPRPGELFF
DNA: TGCGCCAGCAGCCAAGGGGGGCCCCGACCCGGGGAGCTGTTTTTT

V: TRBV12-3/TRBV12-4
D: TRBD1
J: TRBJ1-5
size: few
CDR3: CASSSTGVRNQPQHF
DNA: TGTGCCAGCAGCTCGACAGGGGTCCGCAATCAGCCCCAGCATTTT

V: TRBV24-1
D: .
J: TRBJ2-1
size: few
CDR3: CATSPPRSGEQFF
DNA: TGTGCCACCAGCCCGCCGCGGTCCGGGGAGCAGTTCTTC

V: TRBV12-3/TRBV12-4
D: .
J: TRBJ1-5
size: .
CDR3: CASSGDVYQPQHF
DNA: TGTGCCAGCAGCGGGGATGTCTATCAGCCCCAGCATTTT

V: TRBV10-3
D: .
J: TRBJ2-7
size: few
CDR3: CAISESKDFSYEQYF
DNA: TGTGCCATCAGTGAGTCGAAGGACTTCTCCTACGAGCAGTACTTC

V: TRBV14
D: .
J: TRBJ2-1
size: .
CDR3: CASSPFLNEQFF
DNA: TGTGCCAGCAGCCCATTCCTGAATGAGCAGTTCTTC

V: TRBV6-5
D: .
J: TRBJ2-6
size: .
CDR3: CASSYSIRQSSGANVLTF
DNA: TGTGCCAGCAGTTACTCCATTAGACAGAGCTCTGGGGCCAACGTCCTGACTTTC